This is a list of T cell receptor beta chains from one sample in a study of CD8+ T cells in alopecia areata. Data came from immunoSEQ multiplex PCR; TCRdb stores just in-frame clones and leaves some out. The sample has about 200,000 clones, 50% to 60% seen once. The source was CD4+ T cells sorted from blood, collected at week 0. The receptors come from a human donor with alopecia areata. The CDR3 runs from the conserved cysteine through the conserved F or W. A D gene is named only where the DNA matches it firmly. Size tells how often a clone was seen (once, few, many) or the class of an expanded clone, and some rows leave it out.

V gene	D gene	clone size	J gene	CDR3 protein	CDR3 DNA
TRBV29-1	TRBD1	.	TRBJ1-1	CSVKKGGTNTEAFF	TGCAGCGTTAAAAAAGGGGGCACGAACACTGAAGCTTTCTTT
TRBV2	.	.	TRBJ2-7	CASSEYGPYYEQYF	TGTGCCAGCAGTGAATATGGCCCTTACTACGAGCAGTACTTC
TRBV7-9	TRBD1	.	TRBJ2-1	CASSHGTGREQFF	TGTGCCAGCAGCCATGGGACAGGGAGGGAGCAGTTCTTC
TRBV7-2	TRBD2	.	TRBJ2-5	CASSSAGGGETQYF	TGTGCCAGCAGCTCGGCGGGAGGGGGAGAGACCCAGTACTTC
TRBV5-1	.	.	TRBJ1-2	CASSLESGMTGYTF	TGCGCCAGCAGCTTGGAATCAGGGATGACGGGCTACACCTTC
TRBV6-5	TRBD2	.	TRBJ2-7	CASSYSGLAGTYEQYF	TGTGCCAGCAGTTACTCGGGACTAGCGGGAACCTACGAGCAGTACTTC
TRBV5-1	TRBD1	few	TRBJ1-2	CASSLGQGEIHGYTF	TGCGCCAGCAGCCTGGGACAGGGGGAGATCCATGGCTACACCTTC
TRBV9	TRBD2	.	TRBJ2-2	CASSVARGVGELFF	TGTGCCAGCAGCGTAGCCCGGGGGGTCGGGGAGCTGTTTTTT
TRBV30	.	.	TRBJ2-5	CAWSVLVGWETQYF	TGTGCCTGGAGTGTACTGGTAGGGTGGGAGACCCAGTACTTC
TRBV19	.	.	TRBJ1-2	CASSAPNRAGGYTF	TGTGCCAGTAGTGCCCCAAACAGGGCTGGTGGCTACACCTTC
TRBV7-2	.	once	TRBJ1-5	CASSGRLGNQPQHF	TGTGCCAGCAGCGGGAGGTTGGGCAATCAGCCCCAGCATTTT
TRBV18	.	.	TRBJ1-4	CASSPGQQEKLFF	TGTGCCAGCTCACCCGGACAGCAAGAAAAACTGTTTTTT
TRBV29-1	.	.	TRBJ2-3	CSVRSGPYTDTQYF	TGCAGCGTTCGGAGCGGGCCATACACAGATACGCAGTATTTT
TRBV25-1	.	few	TRBJ2-2	CASSEQNTGELFF	TGTGCCAGCAGTGAACAGAACACCGGGGAGCTGTTTTTT
TRBV7-8	.	.	TRBJ2-7	CASSWGNQHYEQYF	TGTGCCAGCAGCTGGGGGAACCAACACTACGAGCAGTACTTC
TRBV6-1	.	.	TRBJ2-1	CASSGPRPPSYNEQFF	TGTGCCAGCAGTGGCCCCAGGCCCCCCTCCTACAATGAGCAGTTCTTC
TRBV7-6	.	.	TRBJ1-1	CASSLEGRLDEAFF	TGTGCCAGCAGCTTAGAGGGACGGCTGGATGAAGCTTTCTTT
TRBV18	.	.	TRBJ2-3	CASSPRGGGRTDTQYF	TGTGCCAGCTCACCCCGAGGGGGAGGAAGAACAGATACGCAGTATTTT
TRBV7-9	TRBD2	.	TRBJ2-1	CASSLERLAGVYNEQFF	TGTGCCAGCAGCTTAGAACGCCTAGCGGGAGTCTACAATGAGCAGTTCTTC
TRBV30	TRBD1	.	TRBJ1-1	CAWSQGGWNTEAFF	TGTGCCTGGAGTCAGGGGGGATGGAACACTGAAGCTTTCTTT
TRBV29-1	.	.	TRBJ1-1	CSVEVSGGLNEAFF	TGCAGCGTTGAAGTTTCGGGGGGCCTCAATGAAGCTTTCTTT
TRBV2	TRBD1	.	TRBJ1-6	CASGDRGPSPLHF	TGTGCCAGCGGGGACAGGGGCCCTTCACCCCTCCACTTT
TRBV4-1	.	.	TRBJ2-7	CASSPRITSYEQYF	TGCGCCAGCAGCCCGCGGATCACTTCCTACGAGCAGTACTTC
TRBV2	.	.	TRBJ1-1	CASSVVVGGAFF	TGTGCCAGCAGTGTCGTAGTAGGGGGAGCTTTCTTT
TRBV7-9	.	few	TRBJ1-5	CASSLVDGNQPQHF	TGTGCCAGCAGCTTGGTGGATGGCAATCAGCCCCAGCATTTT
TRBV29-1	.	.	TRBJ1-2	CSGQKGDGYTF	TGCAGCGGCCAGAAGGGGGACGGCTACACCTTC
TRBV5-4	.	.	TRBJ1-1	CASSLSFLGTMNTEAFF	TGTGCCAGCAGCTTGAGCTTTCTTGGGACGATGAACACTGAAGCTTTCTTT
TRBV11-2	TRBD2	.	TRBJ2-1	CASSSLAGVSNEQFF	TGTGCCAGCAGCTCCCTAGCGGGAGTTAGCAATGAGCAGTTCTTC
TRBV11-2	.	.	TRBJ2-1	CASSLRQVAYNEQFF	TGTGCCAGCAGCTTAAGACAGGTCGCCTACAATGAGCAGTTCTTC
TRBV2	.	.	TRBJ1-2	CASGTLRGGYTF	TGTGCCAGCGGGACCCTGCGAGGTGGCTACACCTTC
TRBV30	TRBD2	.	TRBJ2-2	CAFRTSASNTGELFF	TGTGCCTTCCGGACTAGCGCTTCGAACACCGGGGAGCTGTTTTTT
TRBV10-3	.	.	TRBJ1-6	CAISESTANNSPLHF	TGTGCCATCAGTGAGTCTACAGCAAATAATTCACCCCTCCACTTT
TRBV14	.	.	TRBJ2-1	CASSQERESEQFF	TGTGCCAGCAGCCAAGAAAGGGAGTCGGAGCAGTTCTTC
TRBV4-1	TRBD2	.	TRBJ2-7	CASSQAGRGRSSYEQYF	TGCGCCAGCAGCCAAGCCGGGCGGGGGAGGAGCTCCTACGAGCAGTACTTC
TRBV27	.	once	TRBJ1-2	CASSLRYLTGNRRGYTF	TGTGCCAGCAGTTTAAGATACCTTACAGGGAATCGCCGGGGCTACACCTTC
TRBV4-1	.	.	TRBJ2-5	CASSQEETQYF	TGCGCCAGCAGCCAGGAGGAGACCCAGTACTTC
TRBV5-1	.	.	TRBJ1-1	CASSWVVGAEAFF	TGCGCCAGCAGCTGGGTTGTTGGGGCTGAAGCTTTCTTT
TRBV29-1	TRBD2	few	TRBJ2-1	CSGEGLSYNEQFF	TGCAGCGGTGAGGGACTATCTTACAATGAGCAGTTCTTC
TRBV19	.	.	TRBJ1-2	CASSEWPSYGYTF	TGTGCCAGTAGTGAGTGGCCTTCCTATGGCTACACCTTC
TRBV10-3	.	few	TRBJ2-3	CAISESTDTQYF	TGTGCCATCAGTGAGAGCACAGATACGCAGTATTTT
TRBV29-1	.	few	TRBJ2-1	CSVEDPFRREQFF	TGCAGCGTTGAAGATCCGTTTCGGCGTGAGCAGTTCTTC
TRBV30	TRBD2	few	TRBJ2-1	CAWRVAGVSGNEQFF	TGTGCCTGGAGGGTAGCGGGAGTAAGTGGTAATGAGCAGTTCTTC
TRBV6-5	TRBD2	.	TRBJ2-3	CASSYSRAGRTDTQYF	TGTGCCAGCAGTTACTCCAGAGCGGGGCGCACAGATACGCAGTATTTT
TRBV7-2	TRBD1	once	TRBJ2-7	CASSSDRVHEQYF	TGTGCCAGCAGCTCGGACAGGGTCCACGAGCAGTACTTC
TRBV27	TRBD1	once	TRBJ1-4	CASKGQGANEKLFF	TGTGCCAGCAAGGGACAGGGGGCTAATGAAAAACTGTTTTTT
TRBV29-1	.	.	TRBJ2-5	CSVGLGGTQYF	TGCAGCGTTGGACTAGGGGGGACACAGTACTTC
TRBV7-2	.	.	TRBJ1-6	CASSTGRSSPLHF	TGTGCCAGCAGCACGGGCAGGAGTTCACCCCTCCACTTT
TRBV29-1	.	few	TRBJ2-7	CSGLDRGGPTGEQYF	TGCAGCGGACTAGACAGGGGAGGGCCTACGGGGGAGCAGTACTTC
TRBV15	TRBD1	few	TRBJ2-4	CATSRGDRRLGGNIQYF	TGTGCCACCAGCAGGGGGGACAGGCGTCTGGGAGGTAACATTCAGTACTTC
TRBV11-2	.	.	TRBJ2-3	CASSLDSVASTQYF	TGTGCCAGCAGCTTAGATTCTGTAGCGAGTACGCAGTATTTT
TRBV4-2	.	.	TRBJ2-7	CASSQDRGRGPPYEQYF	TGTGCCAGCAGCCAAGATCGAGGGAGGGGGCCCCCCTACGAGCAGTACTTC
TRBV18	.	.	TRBJ2-6	CASSPRSGANVLTF	TGTGCCAGCTCACCCCGCTCTGGGGCCAACGTCCTGACTTTC
TRBV7-2	.	.	TRBJ1-1	CASSPTYFPVEAFF	TGTGCCAGCAGTCCTACGTATTTTCCGGTTGAAGCTTTCTTT
TRBV5-1	TRBD1	.	TRBJ1-2	CASSLGDSVNYGYTF	TGCGCCAGCTCTCTGGGGGACAGCGTTAACTATGGCTACACCTTC
TRBV10-2	.	few	TRBJ1-4	CASSEWEEEKLFF	TGCGCCAGCAGTGAGTGGGAGGAGGAAAAACTGTTTTTT
TRBV6-6	TRBD2	.	TRBJ2-3	CASSPRLAGTDTQYF	TGTGCCAGCAGTCCGAGACTAGCGGGCACAGATACGCAGTATTTT